This entry describes one TCR beta chain. Its antigen remains unidentified. The CDR3 totals 15 residues. This specimen belongs to a study of vaccination and CD4 T cells after COVID-19. Background on the study: The peptides that stimulated the cells were overlapping spike peptides from SARS-CoV-2, HCoV-NL63, HCoV-OC43 and HCoV-229E.

The treatment denotes: roughly 10-day PBMC culture with coronavirus spike peptide pools or control peptides (ViraFEST assay). PBMC cultures, at under 2.5 million cells per well, received 7.5 to 10 IU/ml IL-2 and about 9.2 ug/ml peptide pools. Sequencing of the DNA from cultured CD4+ T cells was carried out with the Oncomine TCR Beta short-read assay. TCRdb ran MiXCR on the PCR reads and lists one entry per CDR3 protein. This table holds fewer than 15,000 distinct CDR3 sequences, less than 50% found once. Material: CD4+ T cells from blood, cultured in vitro. The TCR was taken from a human donor who had recovered from COVID-19. J is TRBJ2-1 and V is TRBV21-1. TRBV21-1 is deemed a pseudogene. The chain's CDR3 is CASSKNGGSYNEQFF. CDR3 nucleotides: TGTGCCAGCAGCAAAAACGGGGGCTCCTACAATGAGCAGTTCTTC.